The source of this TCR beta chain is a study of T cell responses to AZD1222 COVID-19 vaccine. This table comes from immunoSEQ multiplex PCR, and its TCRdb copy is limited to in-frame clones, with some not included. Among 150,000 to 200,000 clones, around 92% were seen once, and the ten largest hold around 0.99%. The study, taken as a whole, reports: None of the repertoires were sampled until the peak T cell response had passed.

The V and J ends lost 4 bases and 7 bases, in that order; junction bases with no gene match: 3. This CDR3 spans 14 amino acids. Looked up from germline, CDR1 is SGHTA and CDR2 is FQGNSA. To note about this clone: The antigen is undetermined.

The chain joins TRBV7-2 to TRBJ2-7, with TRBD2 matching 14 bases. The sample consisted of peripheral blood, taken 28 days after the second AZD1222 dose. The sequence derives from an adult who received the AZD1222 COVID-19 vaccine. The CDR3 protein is CASSSGLAGDEQYF. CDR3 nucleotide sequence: TGTGCCAGCAGCTCGGGACTAGCGGGGGATGAGCAGTACTTC.